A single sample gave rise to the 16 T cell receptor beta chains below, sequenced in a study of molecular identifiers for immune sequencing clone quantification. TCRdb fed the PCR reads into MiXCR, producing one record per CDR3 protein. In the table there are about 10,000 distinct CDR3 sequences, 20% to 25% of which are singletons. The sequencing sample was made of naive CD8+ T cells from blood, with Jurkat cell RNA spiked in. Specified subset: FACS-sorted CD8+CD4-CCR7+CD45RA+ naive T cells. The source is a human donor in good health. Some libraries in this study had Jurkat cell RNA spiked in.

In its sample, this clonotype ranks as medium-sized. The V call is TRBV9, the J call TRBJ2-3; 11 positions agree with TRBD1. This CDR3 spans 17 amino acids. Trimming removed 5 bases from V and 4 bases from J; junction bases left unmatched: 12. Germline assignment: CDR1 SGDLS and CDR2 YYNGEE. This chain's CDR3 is CASRPLPGTGGADTQYF. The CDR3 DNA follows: TGTGCCAGCAGACCCTTGCCTGGGACAGGGGGTGCAGATACGCAGTATTTT.

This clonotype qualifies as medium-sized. DNA for the CDR3: TGTGCCAGCAGCCATACAGGTTGGAACACTGAAGCTTTCTTT. It yields the protein CASSHTGWNTEAFF. The V gene is TRBV3-1, the J gene TRBJ1-1, with D possibly matching TRBD1 (5 bases). V dropped 3 bases and J dropped 1 base, with 9 bases sitting between them. Germline V gene sequence: CDR1 LGHDT, CDR2 YNNKEL (reference sequence). The CDR3 extends over 14 amino acids.

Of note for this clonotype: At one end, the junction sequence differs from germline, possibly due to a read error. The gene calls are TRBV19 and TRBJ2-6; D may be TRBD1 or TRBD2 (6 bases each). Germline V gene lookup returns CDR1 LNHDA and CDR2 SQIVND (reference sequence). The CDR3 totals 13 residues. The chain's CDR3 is CASSISGANILTF. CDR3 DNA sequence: TGTGCCAGTAGTATTTCGGGGGCCAACATCCTGACTTTC.

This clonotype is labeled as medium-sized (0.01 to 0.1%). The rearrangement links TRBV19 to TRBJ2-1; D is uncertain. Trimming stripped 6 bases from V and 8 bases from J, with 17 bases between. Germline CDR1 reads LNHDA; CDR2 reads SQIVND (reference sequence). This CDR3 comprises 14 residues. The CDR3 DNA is TGTGCCAGTAGACCCGTCCCCAGCGCTGATGAGCAGTTCTTC. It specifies CASRPVPSADEQFF. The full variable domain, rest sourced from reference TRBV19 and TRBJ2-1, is DGGITQSPKYLFRKEGQNVTLSCEQNLNHDAMYWYRQDPGQGLRLIYYSQIVNDFQKGDIAEGYSVSREKKESFPLTVTSAQKNPTAFYLCASRPVPSADEQFFGPGTRLTVL.

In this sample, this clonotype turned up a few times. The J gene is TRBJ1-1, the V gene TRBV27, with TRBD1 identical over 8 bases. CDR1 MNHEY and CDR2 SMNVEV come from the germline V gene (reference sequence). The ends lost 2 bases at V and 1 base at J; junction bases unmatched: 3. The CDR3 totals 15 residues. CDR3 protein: CASSLDRGRNTEAFF. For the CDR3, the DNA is TGTGCCAGCAGTTTAGACAGGGGCCGGAACACTGAAGCTTTCTTT.

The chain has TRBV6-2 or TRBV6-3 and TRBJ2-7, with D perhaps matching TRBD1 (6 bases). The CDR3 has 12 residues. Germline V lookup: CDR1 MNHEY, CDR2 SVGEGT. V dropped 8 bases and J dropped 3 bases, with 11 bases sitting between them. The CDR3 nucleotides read TGTGCCAGCGGCACAGGGAGCTACGAGCAGTACTTC. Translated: CASGTGSYEQYF.

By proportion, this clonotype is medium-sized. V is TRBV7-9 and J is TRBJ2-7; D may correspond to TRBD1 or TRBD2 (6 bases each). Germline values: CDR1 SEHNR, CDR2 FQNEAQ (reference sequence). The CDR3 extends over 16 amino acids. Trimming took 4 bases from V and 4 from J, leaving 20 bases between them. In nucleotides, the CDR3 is TGTGCCAGCAGCTCAGTGGGGGGCGCAGCTAATTACGAGCAGTACTTC. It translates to CASSSVGGAANYEQYF.

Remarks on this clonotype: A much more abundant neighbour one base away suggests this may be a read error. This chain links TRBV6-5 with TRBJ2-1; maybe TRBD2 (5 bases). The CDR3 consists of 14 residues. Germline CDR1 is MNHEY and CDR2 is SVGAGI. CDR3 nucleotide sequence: TGTGCCAGCAGTTACAATAGCGCCTACAATGAGCGGTTCTTC. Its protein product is CASSYNSAYNERFF.

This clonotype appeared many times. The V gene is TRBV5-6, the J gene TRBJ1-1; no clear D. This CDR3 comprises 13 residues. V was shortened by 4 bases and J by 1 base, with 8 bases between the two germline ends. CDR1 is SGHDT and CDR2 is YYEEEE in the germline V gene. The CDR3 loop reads CASSPTWNTEAFF. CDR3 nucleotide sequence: TGTGCCAGCAGCCCGACTTGGAACACTGAAGCTTTCTTT. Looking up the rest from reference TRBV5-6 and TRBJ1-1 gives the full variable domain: DAGVTQSPTHLIKTRGQQVTLRCSPKSGHDTVSWYQQALGQGPQFIFQYYEEEERQRGNFPDRFSGHQFPNYSSELNVNALLLGDSALYLCASSPTWNTEAFFGQGTRLTVV.

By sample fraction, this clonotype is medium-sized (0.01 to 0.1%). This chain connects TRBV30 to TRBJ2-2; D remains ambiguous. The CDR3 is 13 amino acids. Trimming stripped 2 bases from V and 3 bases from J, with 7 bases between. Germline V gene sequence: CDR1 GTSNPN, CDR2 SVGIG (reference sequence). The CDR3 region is CAWSPYHTGELFF. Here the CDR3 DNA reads TGTGCCTGGAGTCCGTACCACACCGGGGAGCTGTTTTTT.

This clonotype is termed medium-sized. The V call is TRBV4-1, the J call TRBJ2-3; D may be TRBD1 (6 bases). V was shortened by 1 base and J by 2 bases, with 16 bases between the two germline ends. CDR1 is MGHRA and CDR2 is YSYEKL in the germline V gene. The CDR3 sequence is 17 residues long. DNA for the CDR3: TGCGCCAGCAGCCAAGCGTTTAAGACAGGATACACAGATACGCAGTATTTT. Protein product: CASSQAFKTGYTDTQYF.

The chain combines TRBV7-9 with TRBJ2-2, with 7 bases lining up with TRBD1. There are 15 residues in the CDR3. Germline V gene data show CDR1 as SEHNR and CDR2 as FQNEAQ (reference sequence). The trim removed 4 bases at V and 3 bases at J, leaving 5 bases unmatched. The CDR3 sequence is CASSSVTGYTGELFF. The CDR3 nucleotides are TGTGCCAGCAGCTCCGTGACAGGGTACACCGGGGAGCTGTTTTTT.

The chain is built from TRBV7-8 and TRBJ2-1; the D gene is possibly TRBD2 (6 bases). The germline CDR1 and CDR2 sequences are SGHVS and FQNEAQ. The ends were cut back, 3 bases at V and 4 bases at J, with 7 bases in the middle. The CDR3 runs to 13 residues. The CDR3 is CASSFGGYNEQFF. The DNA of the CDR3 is TGTGCCAGCAGCTTTGGGGGGTACAATGAGCAGTTCTTC.

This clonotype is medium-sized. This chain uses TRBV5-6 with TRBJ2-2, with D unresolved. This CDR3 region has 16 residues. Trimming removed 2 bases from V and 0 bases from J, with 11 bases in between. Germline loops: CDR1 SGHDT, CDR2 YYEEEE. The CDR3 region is CASSFRPNANTGELFF. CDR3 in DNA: TGTGCCAGCAGCTTCCGCCCGAACGCGAACACCGGGGAGCTGTTTTTT.

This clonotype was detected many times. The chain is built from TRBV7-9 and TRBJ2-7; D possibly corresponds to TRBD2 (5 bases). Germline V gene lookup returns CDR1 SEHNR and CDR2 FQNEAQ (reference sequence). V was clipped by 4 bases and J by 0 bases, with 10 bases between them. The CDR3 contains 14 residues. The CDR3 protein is CASSSPGSSYEQYF. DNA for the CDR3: TGTGCCAGCAGCTCGCCGGGATCCTCCTACGAGCAGTACTTC.

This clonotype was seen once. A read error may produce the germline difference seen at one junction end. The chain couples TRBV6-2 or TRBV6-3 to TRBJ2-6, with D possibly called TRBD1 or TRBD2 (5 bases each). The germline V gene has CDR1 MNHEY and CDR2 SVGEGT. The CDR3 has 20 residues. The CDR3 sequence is CASSYSNLGVPDSGANVLPF. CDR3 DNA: TGTGCCAGCAGTTACTCGAATTTGGGGGTCCCCGACTCTGGGGCCAACGTCCTGCCTTTC.